The clone carrying this T cell receptor beta chain was seen only a few times. Its antigen is still unknown. This record belongs to a study of T-cell reconstitution after alpha-beta-depleted transplantation in children. Notes on the study in general: Several hundred rapidly expanded clones from non-depleted graft cells reportedly supplied alpha-beta T cells about two months post-transplant. Newly produced T cells mostly provided counts and TCRbeta diversity after one year, as hyperexpanded clones declined.

This sample's TCRbeta library carried unique molecular identifier barcodes. TCRdb reprocessed the PCR reads via MiXCR and lists one record per CDR3 protein. The sample holds tens of thousands of distinct CDR3 sequences; under 60% are singletons and the top ten take under 40%. Sequences were derived from peripheral blood, sampled before TCRalphabeta/CD19-depleted stem cell transplant. This clonotype was sampled from a boy younger than two with SCID, due to receive a stem cell transplant.

CDR3 region: CASSFSGLSLTDTQYF. Here the CDR3 DNA reads TGCGCCAGCAGTTTTTCCGGGCTGAGCCTAACAGATACGCAGTATTTT. The gene calls are TRBV5-1 and TRBJ2-3; no firm D call. Germline V gene data show CDR1 as SGHRS and CDR2 as YFSETQ. The CDR3 is 16 amino acids. Trimming cost V 5 bases and J 3 bases, with 19 bases left between them. The full variable domain, its missing parts supplied by reference TRBV5-1 and TRBJ2-3, is KAGVTQTPRYLIKTRGQQVTLSCSPISGHRSVSWYQQTPGQGLQFLFEYFSETQRNKGNFPGRFSGRQFSNSRSEMNVSTLELGDSALYLCASSFSGLSLTDTQYFGPGTRLTVL.